This T cell receptor (beta chain) was sequenced for a study of blood T cells in healthy people across ages. The CDR3 extends over 13 amino acids. The germline V and J ends were trimmed by 2 bases and 3 bases, with 8 bases remaining between them. Germline assignment: CDR1 SQVTM and CDR2 ANQGSEA. With respect to this clonotype: Its specificity is not known.

Study-wide results and caveats: TCR beta diversity, measured per million T cells, fell in a roughly linear way with age.

Combining a sample-barcoded 5' primer with a J-beta primer mix, a second PCR ran for roughly 7 to 11 cycles. Each CDR3 protein gets one entry after TCRdb re-called the 5' RACE reads with MiXCR. Here the sample spans 890,000 or so distinct CDR3 sequences, less than 80% being singletons. The chain links TRBV29-1 to TRBJ2-1; maybe TRBD1 (6 bases). Sequencing input: blood. The receptor was isolated from a man younger than 40 in good health. The CDR3 bases are TGCAGCGTTGAAAGGACAGACTACAATGAGCAGTTCTTC. Its protein product is CSVERTDYNEQFF.